This TCR beta chain is from a study of control samples from healthy donors and cancer patients (dated by TCRdb to between 2020 and 2021). About this clone: Its antigen target is currently unknown. Nothing much larger sits one base from this clone, and base qualities are not available.

The trim is 0 bases for V and 4 bases for J, with a gap of 9 bases between the germline ends. Sequences ENHRY (CDR1) and SYGVKD (CDR2) are obtained from the germline V gene. The CDR3 contains 15 residues, cysteine and phenylalanine counted. The entry retains the CDR3 DNA only, 45 bases that are in frame from base 1. The library was obtained by the immunoSEQ multiplex PCR assay. In its TCRdb copy, this immuneACCESS table keeps in-frame sequences only and misses some clones. Where compared with another copy, unresolved V genes explain less than half of these, and the others have no known cause. The table for this sample lists around 110,000 clones; 85% to 95% of them were counted only once. The ten most abundant clones make up roughly 2.7% of the sample.

The receptor was isolated from a young man in good health. Material: blood. The chain joins TRBV10-3 to TRBJ1-4, with no D gene named confidently. CDR3 region: CAISESIGFNEKLFF. The DNA sequence is as follows: TGTGCCATCAGTGAGTCGATAGGTTTTAATGAAAAACTGTTTTTT.